This T cell receptor (beta chain) was captured by sequencing in a study of cytomegalovirus exposure and HLA in healthy donors. Looking at the study overall: The approximately 110 validation repertoires, a later analysis reported, used the same platform as the roughly 660 repertoires from the first cohort.

Per the germline V gene, CDR1 is SGHAT and CDR2 is FQNNGV. The CDR3 totals 15 residues. With 5 bases removed from V and 4 bases from J, the gap between germline ends came to 18 bases. Regarding the study as a whole: Cytomegalovirus status, reportedly, was diagnosed with high specificity and sensitivity by the classifier. The authors listed 150 or so TCR beta chains as cytomegalovirus-associated. Confirmation in vitro established that three CMV-associated chains were specific for CMV antigens.

Profiling relied on immunoSEQ multiplex PCR, and the TCRdb table lists in-frame clones only, not all of them. The table has hundreds of thousands of clones, around four fifths seen once. This clone was observed a single time. Its antigen is unknown. The chain employs TRBV11-2 and TRBJ2-7; D not certain. The sample taken for sequencing was PBMCs. The receptor comes from a young woman in good health and CMV-seronegative. CDR3 nucleotide sequence: TGTGCCAGCAGCCCCGGCTCCAATGGCCTATACGAGCAGTACTTC. Residues: CASSPGSNGLYEQYF.